This T cell receptor (beta chain) was documented in a study of cytomegalovirus exposure and HLA in healthy donors. In the PCR, 60 Vbeta and 13 Jbeta primers were used. The method was immunoSEQ multiplex PCR; TCRdb's version includes in-frame clones alone and lacks a portion of them. The sample yields about 120,000 clones, 80% to 90% seen once. This TCR derives from a middle-aged man in good health and CMV-seronegative. The sample was PBMCs.

The CDR3 DNA follows: TGTGCCAGCTCACCACAAAACCAGGCGGAGACCCAGTACTTC. This gives the protein CASSPQNQAETQYF. The rearrangement joins TRBV18 to TRBJ2-5; no clear D gene. Germline loops: CDR1 KGHSH, CDR2 LQKENI. The germline V and J ends were trimmed by 1 base and 5 bases, with 11 bases remaining between them. The CDR3 spans 14 residues.